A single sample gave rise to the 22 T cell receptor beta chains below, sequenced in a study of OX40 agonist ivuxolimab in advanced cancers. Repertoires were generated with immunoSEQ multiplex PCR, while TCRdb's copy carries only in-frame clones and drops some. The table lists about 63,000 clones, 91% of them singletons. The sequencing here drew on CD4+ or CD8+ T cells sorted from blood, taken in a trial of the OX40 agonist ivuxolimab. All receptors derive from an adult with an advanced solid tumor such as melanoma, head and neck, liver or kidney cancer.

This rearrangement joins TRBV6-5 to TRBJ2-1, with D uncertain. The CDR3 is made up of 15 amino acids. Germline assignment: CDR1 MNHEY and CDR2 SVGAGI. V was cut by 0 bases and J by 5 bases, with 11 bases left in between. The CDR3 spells CASSYSPDNNNEQFF. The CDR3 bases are TGTGCCAGCAGTTACTCCCCGGATAACAACAATGAGCAGTTCTTC.

The CDR3 here is CSVAQWRGADTQYF. DNA of the CDR3: TGCAGCGTTGCTCAGTGGCGAGGCGCAGATACGCAGTATTTT. The rearrangement joins TRBV29-1 to TRBJ2-3; D not certain. Trimming removed 4 bases from V and 4 bases from J, with 15 bases in between. This CDR3 has 14 amino acids. The V gene's germline CDR1 is SQVTM and CDR2 ANQGSEA.

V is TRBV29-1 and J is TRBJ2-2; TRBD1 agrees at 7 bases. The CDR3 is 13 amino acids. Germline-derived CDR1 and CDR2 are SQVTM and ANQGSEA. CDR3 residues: CSGQGANTGELFF. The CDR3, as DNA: TGCAGTGGTCAGGGGGCGAACACCGGGGAGCTGTTTTTT.

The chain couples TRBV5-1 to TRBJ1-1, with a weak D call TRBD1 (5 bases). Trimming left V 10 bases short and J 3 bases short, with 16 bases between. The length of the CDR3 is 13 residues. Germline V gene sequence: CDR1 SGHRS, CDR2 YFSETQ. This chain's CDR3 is CASFGLGHTEAFF. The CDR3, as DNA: TGCGCCTCCTTCGGTCTGGGGCACACTGAAGCTTTCTTT. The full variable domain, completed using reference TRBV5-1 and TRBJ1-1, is KAGVTQTPRYLIKTRGQQVTLSCSPISGHRSVSWYQQTPGQGLQFLFEYFSETQRNKGNFPGRFSGRQFSNSRSEMNVSTLELGDSALYLCASFGLGHTEAFFGQGTRLTVV.

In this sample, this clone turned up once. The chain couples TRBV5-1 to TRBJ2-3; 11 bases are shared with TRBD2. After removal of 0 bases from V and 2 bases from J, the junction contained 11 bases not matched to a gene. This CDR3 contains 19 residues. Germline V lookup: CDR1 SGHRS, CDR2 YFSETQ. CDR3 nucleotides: TGCGCCAGCAGCTTGGTTGGGGAACTAGCGGGGGCCTACACAGATACGCAGTATTTT. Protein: CASSLVGELAGAYTDTQYF.

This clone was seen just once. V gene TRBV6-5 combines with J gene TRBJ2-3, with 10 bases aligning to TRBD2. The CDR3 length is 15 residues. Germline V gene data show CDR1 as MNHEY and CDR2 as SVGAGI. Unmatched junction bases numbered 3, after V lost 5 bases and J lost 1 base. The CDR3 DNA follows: TGTGCCAGCAGTAGACTAGCGGGTGGCACAGATACGCAGTATTTT. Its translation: CASSRLAGGTDTQYF.

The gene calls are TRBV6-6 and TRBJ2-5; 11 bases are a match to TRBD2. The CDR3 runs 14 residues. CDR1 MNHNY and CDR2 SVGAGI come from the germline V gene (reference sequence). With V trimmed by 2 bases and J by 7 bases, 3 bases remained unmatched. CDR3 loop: CASSYTSGSGTQYF. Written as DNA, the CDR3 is TGTGCCAGCAGTTACACTAGCGGGAGTGGGACCCAGTACTTC.

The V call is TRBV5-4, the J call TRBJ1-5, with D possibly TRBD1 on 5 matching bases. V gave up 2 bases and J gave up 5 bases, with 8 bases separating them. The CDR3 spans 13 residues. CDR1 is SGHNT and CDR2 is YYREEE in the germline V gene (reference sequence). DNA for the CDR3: TGTGCCAGCAGCTTTATGGGGGATCAGCCCCAGCATTTT. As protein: CASSFMGDQPQHF.

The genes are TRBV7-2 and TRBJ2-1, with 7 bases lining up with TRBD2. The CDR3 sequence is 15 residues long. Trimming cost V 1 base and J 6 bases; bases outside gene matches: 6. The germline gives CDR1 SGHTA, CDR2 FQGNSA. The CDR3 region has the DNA TGTGCCAGCAGCTTAGGGGCTAGCGGCTCCAATGAGCAGTTCTTC. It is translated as CASSLGASGSNEQFF.

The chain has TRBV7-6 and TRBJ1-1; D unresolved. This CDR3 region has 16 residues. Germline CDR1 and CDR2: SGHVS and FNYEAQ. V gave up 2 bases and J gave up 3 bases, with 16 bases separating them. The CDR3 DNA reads TGTGCCAGCAGCTTAACGGTGGACGGTGGGTACACTGAAGCTTTCTTT. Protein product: CASSLTVDGGYTEAFF.

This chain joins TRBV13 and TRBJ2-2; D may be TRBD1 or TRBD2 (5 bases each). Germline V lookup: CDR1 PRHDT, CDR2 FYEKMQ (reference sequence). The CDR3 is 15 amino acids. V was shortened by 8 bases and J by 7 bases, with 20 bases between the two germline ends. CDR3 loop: CASDSGGIEDGELFF. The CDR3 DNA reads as TGTGCCAGCGACTCTGGGGGAATTGAGGACGGGGAGCTGTTTTTT.

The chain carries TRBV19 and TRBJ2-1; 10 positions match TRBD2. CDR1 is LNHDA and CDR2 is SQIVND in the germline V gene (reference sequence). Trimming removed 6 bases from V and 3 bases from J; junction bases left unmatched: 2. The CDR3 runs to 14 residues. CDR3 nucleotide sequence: TGTGCCAGTAGGCGGACTAGCGGCTACAATGAGCAGTTCTTC. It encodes CASRRTSGYNEQFF.

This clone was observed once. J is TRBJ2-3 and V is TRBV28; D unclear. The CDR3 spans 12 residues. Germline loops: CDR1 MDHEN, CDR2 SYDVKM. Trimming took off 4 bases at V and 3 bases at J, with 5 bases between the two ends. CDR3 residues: CASSYGTDTQYF. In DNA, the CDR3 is TGTGCCAGCAGTTATGGTACAGATACGCAGTATTTT.

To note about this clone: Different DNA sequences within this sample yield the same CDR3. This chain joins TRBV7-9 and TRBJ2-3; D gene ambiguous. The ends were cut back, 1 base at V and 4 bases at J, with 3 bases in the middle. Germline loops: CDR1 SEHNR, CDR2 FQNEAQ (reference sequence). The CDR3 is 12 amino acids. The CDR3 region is CASSLGADTQYF. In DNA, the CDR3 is TGTGCCAGCAGCTTAGGGGCAGATACGCAGTATTTT.

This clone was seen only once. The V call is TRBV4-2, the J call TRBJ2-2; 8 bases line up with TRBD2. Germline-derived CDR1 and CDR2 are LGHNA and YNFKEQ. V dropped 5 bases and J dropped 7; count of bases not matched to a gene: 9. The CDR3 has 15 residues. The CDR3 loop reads CASSTRTSRDGELFF. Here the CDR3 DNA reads TGTGCCAGCAGCACACGGACTAGCCGAGACGGGGAGCTGTTTTTT.

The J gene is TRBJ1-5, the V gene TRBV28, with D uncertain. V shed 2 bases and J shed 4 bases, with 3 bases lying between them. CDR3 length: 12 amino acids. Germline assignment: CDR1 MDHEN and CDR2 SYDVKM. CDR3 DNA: TGTGCCAGCAGTTTAGATAATCAGCCCCAGCATTTT. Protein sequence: CASSLDNQPQHF.

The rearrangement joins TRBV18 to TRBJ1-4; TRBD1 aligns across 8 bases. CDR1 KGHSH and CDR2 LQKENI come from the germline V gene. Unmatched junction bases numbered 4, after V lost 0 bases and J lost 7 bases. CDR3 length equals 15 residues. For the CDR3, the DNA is TGTGCCAGCTCACCACCGAGGACAGGGAGTGAAAAACTGTTTTTT. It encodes CASSPPRTGSEKLFF.

Written as DNA, the CDR3 is TGTGCCAGCAGCGCTTCTTCCTCGGGGGCCTACGAGCAGTACGTC. Its translation: CASSASSSGAYEQYV. The chain employs TRBV11-2 and TRBJ2-7, with D perhaps TRBD2 (6 bases). Germline loops: CDR1 SGHAT, CDR2 FQNNGV. Between the trimmed V and J ends, which lost 5 bases and 2 bases, there was a span of 16 bases. The CDR3 extends over 15 amino acids.

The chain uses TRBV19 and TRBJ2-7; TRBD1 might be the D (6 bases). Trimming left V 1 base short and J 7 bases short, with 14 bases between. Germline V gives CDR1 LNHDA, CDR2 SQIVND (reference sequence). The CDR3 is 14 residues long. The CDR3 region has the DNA TGTGCCAGTAGTATAGGAGACAGGCTTAGGGAGCAGTACTTC. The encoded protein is CASSIGDRLREQYF.

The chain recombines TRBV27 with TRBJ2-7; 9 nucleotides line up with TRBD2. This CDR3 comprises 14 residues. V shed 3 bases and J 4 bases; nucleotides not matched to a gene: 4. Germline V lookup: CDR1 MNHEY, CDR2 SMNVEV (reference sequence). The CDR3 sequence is CASSFLAGRYEQYF. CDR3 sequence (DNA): TGTGCCAGCAGTTTTCTAGCGGGAAGGTACGAGCAGTACTTC.

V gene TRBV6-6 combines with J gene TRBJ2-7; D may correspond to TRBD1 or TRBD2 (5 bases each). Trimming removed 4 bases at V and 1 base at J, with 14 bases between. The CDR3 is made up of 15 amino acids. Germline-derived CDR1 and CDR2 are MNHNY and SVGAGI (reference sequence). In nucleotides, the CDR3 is TGTGCCAGCAGTTTCCGTGACAGCGGATCCTACGAGCAGTACGTC. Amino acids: CASSFRDSGSYEQYV.

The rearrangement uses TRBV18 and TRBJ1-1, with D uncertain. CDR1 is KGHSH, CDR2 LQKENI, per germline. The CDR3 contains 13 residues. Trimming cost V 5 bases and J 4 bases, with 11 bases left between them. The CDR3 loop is CASSAPEPTEAFF. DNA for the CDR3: TGTGCCAGCTCAGCCCCAGAGCCCACTGAAGCTTTCTTT.